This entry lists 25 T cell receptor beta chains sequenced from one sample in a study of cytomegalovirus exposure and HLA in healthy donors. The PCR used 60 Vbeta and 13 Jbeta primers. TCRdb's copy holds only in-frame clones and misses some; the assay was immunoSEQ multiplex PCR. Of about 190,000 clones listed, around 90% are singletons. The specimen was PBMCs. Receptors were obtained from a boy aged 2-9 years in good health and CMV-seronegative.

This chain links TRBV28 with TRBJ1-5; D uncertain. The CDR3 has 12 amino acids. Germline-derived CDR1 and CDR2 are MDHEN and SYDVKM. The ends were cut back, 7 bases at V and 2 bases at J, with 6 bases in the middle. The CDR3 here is CASKQGNQPQHF. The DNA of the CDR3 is TGTGCCAGCAAGCAGGGCAATCAGCCCCAGCATTTT. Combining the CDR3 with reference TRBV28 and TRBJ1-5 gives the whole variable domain DVKVTQSSRYLVKRTGEKVFLECVQDMDHENMFWYRQDPGLGLRLIYFSYDVKMKEKGDIPEGYSVSREKKERFSLILESASTNQTSMYLCASKQGNQPQHFGDGTRLSIL.

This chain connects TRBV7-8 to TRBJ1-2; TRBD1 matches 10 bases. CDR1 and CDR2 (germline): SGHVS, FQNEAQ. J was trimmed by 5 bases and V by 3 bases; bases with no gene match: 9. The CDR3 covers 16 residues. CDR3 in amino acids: CASSLGPTGGEYGYTF. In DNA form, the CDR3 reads TGTGCCAGCAGCTTGGGGCCGACAGGGGGCGAATATGGCTACACCTTC.

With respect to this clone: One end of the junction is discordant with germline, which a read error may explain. In DNA, the CDR3 is TGCGCCAGCAGCTTGGCTAGCGGGACCGGGAAGCTGTTTTTT. Residues: CASSLASGTGKLFF. The gene calls are TRBV5-1 and TRBJ2-2; 9 bases line up with TRBD2. Germline V lookup: CDR1 SGHRS, CDR2 YFSETQ. The CDR3 length is 14 residues.

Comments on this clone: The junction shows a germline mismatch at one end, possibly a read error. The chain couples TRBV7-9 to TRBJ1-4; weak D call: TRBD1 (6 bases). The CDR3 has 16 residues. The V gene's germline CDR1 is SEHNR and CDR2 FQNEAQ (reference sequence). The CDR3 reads CSSSLATGGTNEKLFF. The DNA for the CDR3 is TGTTCCAGCAGCTTAGCCACGGGGGGCACTAATGAAAAACTGTTTTTT.

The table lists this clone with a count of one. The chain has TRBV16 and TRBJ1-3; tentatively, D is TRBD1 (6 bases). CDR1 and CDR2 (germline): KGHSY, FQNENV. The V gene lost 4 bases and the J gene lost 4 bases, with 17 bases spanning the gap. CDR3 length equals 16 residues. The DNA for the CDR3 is TGTGCCAGCAGCCCGAAAGCTGGGACATCGGGAAACACCATATATTTT. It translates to CASSPKAGTSGNTIYF.

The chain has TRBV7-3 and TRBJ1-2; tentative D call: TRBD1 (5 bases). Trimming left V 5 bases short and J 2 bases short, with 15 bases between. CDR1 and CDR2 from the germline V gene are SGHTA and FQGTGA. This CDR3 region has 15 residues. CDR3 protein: CASSPGAGLNYGYTF. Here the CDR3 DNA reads TGTGCCAGCAGCCCTGGGGCCGGGTTGAACTATGGCTACACCTTC.

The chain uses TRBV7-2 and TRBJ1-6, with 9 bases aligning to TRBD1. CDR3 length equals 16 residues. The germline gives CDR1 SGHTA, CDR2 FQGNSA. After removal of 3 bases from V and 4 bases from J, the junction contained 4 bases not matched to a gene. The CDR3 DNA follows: TGTGCCAGCAGCTTCCGGGACAGGGAATATAATTCACCCCTCCACTTT. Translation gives CASSFRDREYNSPLHF. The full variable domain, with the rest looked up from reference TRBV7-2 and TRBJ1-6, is GAGVSQSPSNKVTEKGKDVELRCDPISGHTALYWYRQSLGQGLEFLIYFQGNSAPDKSGLPSDRFSAERTGGSVSTLTIQRTQQEDSAVYLCASSFRDREYNSPLHFGNGTRLTVT.

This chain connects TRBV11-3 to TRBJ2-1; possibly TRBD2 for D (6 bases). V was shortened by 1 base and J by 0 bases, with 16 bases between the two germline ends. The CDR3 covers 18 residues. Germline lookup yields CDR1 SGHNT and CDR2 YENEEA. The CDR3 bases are TGTGCCAGCAGCTTAGGGGACTCCCGGGATAGCTCCTACAATGAGCAGTTCTTC. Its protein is CASSLGDSRDSSYNEQFF.

The CDR3 DNA follows: TGCAGCGTTATTCCCGAGAACAGGGGGAACTACTATGGCTACACCTTC. Translating it yields CSVIPENRGNYYGYTF. The chain has TRBV29-1 and TRBJ1-2, with 8 bases fitting TRBD1. In germline, CDR1 is SQVTM, CDR2 ANQGSEA. Trimming cost V 5 bases and J 3 bases; bases outside gene matches: 14. The CDR3 covers 16 residues. Looking up the rest from reference TRBV29-1 and TRBJ1-2 gives the full variable domain: SAVISQKPSRDICQRGTSLTIQCQVDSQVTMMFWYRQQPGQSLTLIATANQGSEATYESGFVIDKFPISRPNLTFSTLTVSNMSPEDSSIYLCSVIPENRGNYYGYTFGSGTRLTVV.

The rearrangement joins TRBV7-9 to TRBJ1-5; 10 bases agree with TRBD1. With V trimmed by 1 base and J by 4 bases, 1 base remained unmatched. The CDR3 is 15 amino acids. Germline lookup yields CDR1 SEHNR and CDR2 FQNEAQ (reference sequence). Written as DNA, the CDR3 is TGTGCCAGCAGCTTAGGGACAGGGGGGAATCAGCCCCAGCATTTT. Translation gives CASSLGTGGNQPQHF.

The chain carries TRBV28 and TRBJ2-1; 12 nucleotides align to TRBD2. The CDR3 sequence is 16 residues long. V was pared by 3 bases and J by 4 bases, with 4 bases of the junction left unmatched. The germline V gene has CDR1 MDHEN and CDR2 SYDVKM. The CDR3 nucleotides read TGTGCCAGCAGTTTGCCTAGCGGGGGGGGTTACAATGAGCAGTTCTTC. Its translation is CASSLPSGGGYNEQFF.

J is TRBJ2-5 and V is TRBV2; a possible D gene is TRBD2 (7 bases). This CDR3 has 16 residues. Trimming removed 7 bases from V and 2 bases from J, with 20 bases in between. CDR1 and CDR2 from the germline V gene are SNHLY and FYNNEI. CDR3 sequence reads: CASTLQAGAIQETQYF. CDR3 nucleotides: TGTGCCAGCACCCTACAGGCGGGGGCCATACAAGAGACCCAGTACTTC.

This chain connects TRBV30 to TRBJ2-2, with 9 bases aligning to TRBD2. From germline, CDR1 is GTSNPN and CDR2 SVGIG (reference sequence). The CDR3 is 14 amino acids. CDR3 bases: TGTGCTCTGGCGCGGGAGGGCCCGTCCGGGGAGCTGTTTTTT. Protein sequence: CALAREGPSGELFF.

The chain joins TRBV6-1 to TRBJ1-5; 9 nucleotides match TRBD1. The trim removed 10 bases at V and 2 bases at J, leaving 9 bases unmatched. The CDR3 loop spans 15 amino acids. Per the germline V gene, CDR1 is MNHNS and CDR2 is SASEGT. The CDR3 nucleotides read TGTGCCACCTTCCCCTGGGACAGGGGCAATCAGCCCCAGCATTTT. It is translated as CATFPWDRGNQPQHF.

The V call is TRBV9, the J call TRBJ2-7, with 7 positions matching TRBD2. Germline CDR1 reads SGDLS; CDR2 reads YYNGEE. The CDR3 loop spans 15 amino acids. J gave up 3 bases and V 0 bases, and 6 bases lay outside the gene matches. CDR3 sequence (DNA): TGTGCCAGCAGCGTAGCTTATGCGGGAGTCTACGAGCAGTACTTC. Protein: CASSVAYAGVYEQYF.

The CDR3 spells CASSLGPGSYGYTF. DNA for the CDR3: TGTGCCAGCAGCTTAGGGCCGGGGAGCTATGGCTACACCTTC. The rearrangement uses TRBV7-3 and TRBJ1-2, with no clear D. Trimming removed 2 bases at V and 4 bases at J, with 11 bases between. Looked up from germline, CDR1 is SGHTA and CDR2 is FQGTGA. This CDR3 has 14 residues.

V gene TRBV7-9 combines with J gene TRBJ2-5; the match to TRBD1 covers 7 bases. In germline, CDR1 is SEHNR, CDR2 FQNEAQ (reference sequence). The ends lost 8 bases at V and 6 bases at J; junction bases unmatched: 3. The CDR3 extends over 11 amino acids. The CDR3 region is CASRQGQTQYF. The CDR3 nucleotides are TGTGCCAGCCGACAGGGCCAGACCCAGTACTTC.

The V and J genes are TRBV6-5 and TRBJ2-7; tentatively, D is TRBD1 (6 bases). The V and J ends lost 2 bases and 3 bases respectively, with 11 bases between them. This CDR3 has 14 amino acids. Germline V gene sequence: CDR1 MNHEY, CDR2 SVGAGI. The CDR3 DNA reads TGTGCCAGCAGTTACACGACAGGCGACTACGAGCAGTACTTC. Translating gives CASSYTTGDYEQYF.

CDR3 loop: CASSTGQNTDTQYF. CDR3 coding DNA: TGCGCCAGCAGCACGGGACAGAATACAGATACGCAGTATTTT. This sequence joins TRBV5-1 and TRBJ2-3; 7 positions agree with TRBD1. V shed 4 bases, J shed 3 bases, and the junction held 5 bases outside the gene matches. Germline assignment: CDR1 SGHRS and CDR2 YFSETQ. This CDR3 has 14 amino acids.

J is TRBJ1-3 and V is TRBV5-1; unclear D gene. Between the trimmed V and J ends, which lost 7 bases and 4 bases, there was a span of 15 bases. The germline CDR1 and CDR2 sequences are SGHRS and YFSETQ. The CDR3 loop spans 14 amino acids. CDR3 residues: CASGGGSVGNTIYF. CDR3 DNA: TGCGCCAGCGGCGGCGGGAGCGTCGGAAACACCATATATTTT.

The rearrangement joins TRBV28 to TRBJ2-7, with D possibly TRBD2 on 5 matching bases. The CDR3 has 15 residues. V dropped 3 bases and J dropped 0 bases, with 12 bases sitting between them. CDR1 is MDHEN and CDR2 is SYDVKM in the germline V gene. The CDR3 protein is CASSLSGTPSYEQYF. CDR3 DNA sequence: TGTGCCAGCAGTTTGAGCGGAACTCCCTCCTACGAGCAGTACTTC. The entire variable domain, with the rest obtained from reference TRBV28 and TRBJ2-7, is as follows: DVKVTQSSRYLVKRTGEKVFLECVQDMDHENMFWYRQDPGLGLRLIYFSYDVKMKEKGDIPEGYSVSREKKERFSLILESASTNQTSMYLCASSLSGTPSYEQYFGPGTRLTVT.

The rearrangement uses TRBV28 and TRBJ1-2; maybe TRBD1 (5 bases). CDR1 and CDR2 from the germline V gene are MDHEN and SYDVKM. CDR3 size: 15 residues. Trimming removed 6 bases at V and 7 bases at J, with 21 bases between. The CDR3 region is CASSRKGVISLGYTF. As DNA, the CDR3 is TGTGCCAGCAGCCGCAAAGGGGTGATCTCTCTTGGCTACACCTTC.

The CDR3 DNA is TGTGCCAGCAGTTCACCACGGTCCAATCAGCCCCAGCATTTT. Its protein product is CASSSPRSNQPQHF. J is TRBJ1-5 and V is TRBV28, with D hard to call. The CDR3 contains 14 residues. The germline gives CDR1 MDHEN, CDR2 SYDVKM. The V end lost 4 bases, the J end lost 3 bases, and 10 bases lay between the germline ends.

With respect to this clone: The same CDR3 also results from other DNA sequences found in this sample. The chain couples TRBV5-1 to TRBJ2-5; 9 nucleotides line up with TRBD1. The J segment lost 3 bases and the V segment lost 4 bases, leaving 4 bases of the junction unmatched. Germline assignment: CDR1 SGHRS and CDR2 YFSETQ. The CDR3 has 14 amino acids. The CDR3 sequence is CASSPRTGEETQYF. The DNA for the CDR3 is TGCGCCAGCAGCCCACGGACAGGGGAAGAGACCCAGTACTTC.

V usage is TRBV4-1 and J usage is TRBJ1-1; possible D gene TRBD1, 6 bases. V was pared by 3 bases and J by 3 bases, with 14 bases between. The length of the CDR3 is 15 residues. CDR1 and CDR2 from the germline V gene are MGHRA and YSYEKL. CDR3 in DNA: TGCGCCAGCAGCCATAGGGACACCGGGTACACTGAAGCTTTCTTT. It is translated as CASSHRDTGYTEAFF.